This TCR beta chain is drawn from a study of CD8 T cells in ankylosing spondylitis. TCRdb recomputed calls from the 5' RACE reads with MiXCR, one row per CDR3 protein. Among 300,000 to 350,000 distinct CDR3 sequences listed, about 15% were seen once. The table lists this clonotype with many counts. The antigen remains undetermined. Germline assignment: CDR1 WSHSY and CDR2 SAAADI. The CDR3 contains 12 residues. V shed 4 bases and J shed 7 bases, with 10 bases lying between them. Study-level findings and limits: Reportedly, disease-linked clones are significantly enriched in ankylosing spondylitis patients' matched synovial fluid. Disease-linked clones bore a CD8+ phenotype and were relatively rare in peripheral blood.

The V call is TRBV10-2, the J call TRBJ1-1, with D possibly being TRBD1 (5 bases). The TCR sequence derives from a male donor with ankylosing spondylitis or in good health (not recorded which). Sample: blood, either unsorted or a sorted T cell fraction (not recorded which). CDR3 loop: CASSAGLSEAFF. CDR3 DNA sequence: TGCGCCAGCAGTGCAGGGTTGAGTGAAGCTTTCTTT.